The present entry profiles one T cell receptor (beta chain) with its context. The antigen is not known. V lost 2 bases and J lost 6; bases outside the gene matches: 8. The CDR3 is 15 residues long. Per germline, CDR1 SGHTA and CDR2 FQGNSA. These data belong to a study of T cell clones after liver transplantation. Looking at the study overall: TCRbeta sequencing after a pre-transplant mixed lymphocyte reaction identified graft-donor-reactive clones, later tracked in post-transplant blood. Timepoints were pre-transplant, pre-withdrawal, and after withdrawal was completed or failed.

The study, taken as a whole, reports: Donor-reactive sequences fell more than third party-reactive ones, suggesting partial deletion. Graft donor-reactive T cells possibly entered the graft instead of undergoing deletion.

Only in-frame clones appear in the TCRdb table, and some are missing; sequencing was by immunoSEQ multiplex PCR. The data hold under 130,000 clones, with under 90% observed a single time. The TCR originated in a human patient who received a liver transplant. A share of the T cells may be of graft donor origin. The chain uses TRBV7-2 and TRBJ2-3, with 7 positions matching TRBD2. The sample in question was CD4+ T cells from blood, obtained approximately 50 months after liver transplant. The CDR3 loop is CASSLTGGADDTQYF. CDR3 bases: TGTGCCAGCAGCTTAACGGGAGGAGCGGACGATACGCAGTATTTT.